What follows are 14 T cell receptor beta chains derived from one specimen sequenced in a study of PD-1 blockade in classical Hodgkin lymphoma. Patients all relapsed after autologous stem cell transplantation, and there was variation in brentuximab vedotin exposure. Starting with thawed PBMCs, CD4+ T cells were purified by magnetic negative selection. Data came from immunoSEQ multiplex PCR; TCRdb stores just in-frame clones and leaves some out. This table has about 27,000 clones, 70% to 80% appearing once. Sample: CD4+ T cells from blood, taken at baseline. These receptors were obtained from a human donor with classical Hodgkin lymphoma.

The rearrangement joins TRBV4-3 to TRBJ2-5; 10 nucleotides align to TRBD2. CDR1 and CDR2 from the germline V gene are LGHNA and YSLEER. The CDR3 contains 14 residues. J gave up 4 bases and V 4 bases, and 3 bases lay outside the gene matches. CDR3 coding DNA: TGCGCCAGCAGCCTGGGACTAGCGACAGAGACCCAGTACTTC. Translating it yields CASSLGLATETQYF.

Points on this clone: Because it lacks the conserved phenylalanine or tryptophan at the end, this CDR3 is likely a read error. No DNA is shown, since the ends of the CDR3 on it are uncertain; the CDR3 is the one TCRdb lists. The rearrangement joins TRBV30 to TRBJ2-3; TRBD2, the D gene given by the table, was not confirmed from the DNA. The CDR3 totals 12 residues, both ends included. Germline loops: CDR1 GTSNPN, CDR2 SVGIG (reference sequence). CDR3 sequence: CAWNSRGLARFV.

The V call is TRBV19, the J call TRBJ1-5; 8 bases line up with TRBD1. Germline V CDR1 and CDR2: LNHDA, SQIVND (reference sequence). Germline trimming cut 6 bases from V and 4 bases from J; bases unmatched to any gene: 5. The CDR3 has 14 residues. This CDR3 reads CASRYRGENQPQHF. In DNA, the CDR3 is TGTGCCAGTAGGTACAGGGGGGAAAATCAGCCCCAGCATTTT.

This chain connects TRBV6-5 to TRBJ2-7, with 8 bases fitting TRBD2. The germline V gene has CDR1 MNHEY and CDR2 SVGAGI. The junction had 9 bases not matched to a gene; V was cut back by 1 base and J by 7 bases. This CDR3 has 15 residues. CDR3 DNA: TGTGCCAGCAGTTACTTGACCGGGACTAGGCGAGAGCAGTACTTC. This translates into CASSYLTGTRREQYF.

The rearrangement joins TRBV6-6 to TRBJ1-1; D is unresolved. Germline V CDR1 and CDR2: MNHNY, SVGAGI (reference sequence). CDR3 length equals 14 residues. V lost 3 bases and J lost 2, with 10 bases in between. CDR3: CASSYTGSNTEAFF. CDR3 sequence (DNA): TGTGCCAGCAGTTATACGGGGAGTAACACTGAAGCTTTCTTT.

As DNA, the CDR3 is TGTGCCAGCTCACCGTCCAGGGAGCTGTTTTTT. It translates to CASSPSRELFF. J is TRBJ2-2 and V is TRBV18, with D hard to call. The CDR3 runs 11 residues. The germline V gene has CDR1 KGHSH and CDR2 LQKENI. Trimming shortened V by 3 bases and J by 9 bases, and 5 bases separated the two germline ends.

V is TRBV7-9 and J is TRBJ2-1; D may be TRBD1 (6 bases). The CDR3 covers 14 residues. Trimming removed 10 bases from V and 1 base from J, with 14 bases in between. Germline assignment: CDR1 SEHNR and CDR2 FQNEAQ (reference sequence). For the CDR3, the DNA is TGTGCCACCCTTTGGACAGATTCCTACAATGAGCAGTTCTTC. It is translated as CATLWTDSYNEQFF.

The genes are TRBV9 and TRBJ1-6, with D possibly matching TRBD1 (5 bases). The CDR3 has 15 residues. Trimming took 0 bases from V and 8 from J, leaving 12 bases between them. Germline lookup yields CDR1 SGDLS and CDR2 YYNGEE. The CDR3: CASSVAVGEYSPLHF. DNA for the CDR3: TGTGCCAGCAGCGTAGCTGTGGGGGAGTATTCACCCCTCCACTTT.

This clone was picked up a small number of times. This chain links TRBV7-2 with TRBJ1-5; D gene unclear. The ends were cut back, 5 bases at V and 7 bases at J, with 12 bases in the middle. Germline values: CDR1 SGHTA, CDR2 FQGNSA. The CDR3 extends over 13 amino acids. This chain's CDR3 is CASSPRAHQPQHF. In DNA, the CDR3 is TGTGCCAGCAGCCCACGGGCTCACCAGCCCCAGCATTTT. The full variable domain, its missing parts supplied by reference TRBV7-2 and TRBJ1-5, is GAGVSQSPSNKVTEKGKDVELRCDPISGHTALYWYRQSLGQGLEFLIYFQGNSAPDKSGLPSDRFSAERTGGSVSTLTIQRTQQEDSAVYLCASSPRAHQPQHFGDGTRLSIL.

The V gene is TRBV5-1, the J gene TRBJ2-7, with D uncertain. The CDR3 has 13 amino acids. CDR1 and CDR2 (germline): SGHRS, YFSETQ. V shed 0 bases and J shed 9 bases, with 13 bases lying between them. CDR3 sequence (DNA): TGCGCCAGCAGCTTGGAAGTGGGCCGGCGGCAGTACTTC. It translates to CASSLEVGRRQYF.

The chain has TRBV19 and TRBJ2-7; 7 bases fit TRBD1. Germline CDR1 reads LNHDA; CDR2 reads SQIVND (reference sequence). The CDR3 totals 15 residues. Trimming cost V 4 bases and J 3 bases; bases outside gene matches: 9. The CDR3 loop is CASSTRDRAIYEQYF. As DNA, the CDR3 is TGTGCCAGTAGTACCCGAGACAGGGCTATCTACGAGCAGTACTTC.

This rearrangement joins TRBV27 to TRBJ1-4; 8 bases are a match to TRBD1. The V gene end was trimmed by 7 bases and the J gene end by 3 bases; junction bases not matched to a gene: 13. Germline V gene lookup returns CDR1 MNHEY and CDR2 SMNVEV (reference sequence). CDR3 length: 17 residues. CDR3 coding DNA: TGTGCCAGCAAGGACAGGGTTAGGGTAAGGGCTAATGAAAAACTGTTTTTT. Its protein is CASKDRVRVRANEKLFF.

The CDR3 nucleotides read TGTGCCAGCAGCTTCGCAGAGAACACAGATACGCAGTATTTT. Its translation: CASSFAENTDTQYF. The V call is TRBV7-9, the J call TRBJ2-3; no clear D gene. V was clipped by 3 bases and J by 2 bases, with 9 bases between them. The CDR3 covers 14 residues. Germline loops: CDR1 SEHNR, CDR2 FQNEAQ (reference sequence).

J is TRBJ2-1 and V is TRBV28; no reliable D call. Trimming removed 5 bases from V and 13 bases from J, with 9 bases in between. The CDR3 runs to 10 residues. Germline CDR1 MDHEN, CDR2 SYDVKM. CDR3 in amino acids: CASSPLPQFF. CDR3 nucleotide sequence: TGTGCCAGCAGTCCGCTCCCCCAGTTCTTC. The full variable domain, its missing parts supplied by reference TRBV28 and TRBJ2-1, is DVKVTQSSRYLVKRTGEKVFLECVQDMDHENMFWYRQDPGLGLRLIYFSYDVKMKEKGDIPEGYSVSREKKERFSLILESASTNQTSMYLCASSPLPQFFGPGTRLTVL.